These 12 T cell receptor beta chains were all obtained from the same sample, sequenced in a study of T-cell memory formation after mild COVID-19. TCRdb reprocessed the 5' RACE reads with MiXCR, giving one entry per CDR3 protein. Seen here are around 250,000 distinct CDR3 sequences, under 20% observed once, and the top ten hold about a fifth. Sequencing used PBMCs or a T cell subset sorted from them (not recorded which). The receptors here all came from a man aged 18-30 years who had mild COVID-19 (a few samples of this study predate the infection). Cell type and time point are not known.

This clonotype was counted between two and nine times. The genes are TRBV6-1 and TRBJ2-5; D is perhaps TRBD1 (5 bases). CDR3 length: 15 amino acids. Trimming removed 1 base from V and 1 base from J, with 10 bases in between. Per germline, CDR1 MNHNS and CDR2 SASEGT. For the CDR3, the DNA is TGTGCCAGCAGTGAAGTCAGGGCGGTCCAAGAGACCCAGTACTTC. Translated: CASSEVRAVQETQYF.

The chain employs TRBV28 and TRBJ1-1, with TRBD1 as a possible D gene (5 bases). Trimming shortened V by 7 bases and J by 7 bases, and 13 bases separated the two germline ends. In germline, CDR1 is MDHEN, CDR2 SYDVKM. The CDR3 spans 12 residues. CDR3: CASIAPRGEAFF. CDR3 in DNA: TGTGCCAGCATCGCCCCTAGGGGTGAAGCTTTCTTT.

This clonotype was observed a few times. The chain uses TRBV4-1 and TRBJ1-5, with D perhaps TRBD1 (5 bases). Germline V gene data show CDR1 as MGHRA and CDR2 as YSYEKL. The germline V and J ends were trimmed by 4 bases and 0 bases, with 10 bases remaining between them. The CDR3 loop spans 15 amino acids. CDR3 residues: CASSPGRGSNQPQHF. The DNA of the CDR3 is TGCGCCAGCAGCCCGGGGAGGGGTAGCAATCAGCCCCAGCATTTT.

This clonotype was found once. This chain connects TRBV12-3 or TRBV12-4 to TRBJ1-2, with D perhaps matching TRBD1 (6 bases). The CDR3 contains 16 residues. The V end lost 6 bases, the J end lost 7 bases, and 24 bases lay between the germline ends. The CDR3 is CASSRSRGTIFSGYTF. Written as DNA, the CDR3 is TGTGCCAGCAGCCGTAGTAGGGGGACTATATTTAGTGGCTACACCTTC.

This clonotype was seen a handful of times. The chain uses TRBV14 and TRBJ2-3; 9 bases match TRBD2. This CDR3 spans 16 amino acids. The ends lost 2 bases at V and 0 bases at J; junction bases unmatched: 3. Germline CDR1 and CDR2: SGHDN and FVKESK. The CDR3 DNA follows: TGTGCCAGCAGCCAACTACTAGCGGGCAGCACAGATACGCAGTATTTT. The encoded protein is CASSQLLAGSTDTQYF.

This clonotype was detected a few times. In nucleotides, the CDR3 is TGTGCCAGCAGCTTGGCCTGGGGGCTGGGAAACACCATATATTTT. Translating gives CASSLAWGLGNTIYF. V gene TRBV5-6 combines with J gene TRBJ1-3; possibly TRBD1 for D (6 bases). This CDR3 spans 15 amino acids. V lost 0 bases, J lost 4 bases, and 11 bases lay in between. Germline V CDR1 and CDR2: SGHDT, YYEEEE.

This chain uses TRBV6-2 or TRBV6-3 with TRBJ2-1; a weak D match, TRBD1 (5 bases). Trimming took off 7 bases at V and 7 bases at J, with 11 bases between the two ends. This CDR3 comprises 12 residues. Germline lookup yields CDR1 MNHEY and CDR2 SVGEGT. The CDR3: CASTQGPNEQFF. DNA of the CDR3: TGTGCCAGCACCCAGGGTCCGAATGAGCAGTTCTTC.

This clonotype was recorded a few times. This chain connects TRBV6-2 or TRBV6-3 to TRBJ1-5; 9 bases agree with TRBD1. The CDR3 has 15 residues. Trimming cost V 4 bases and J 3 bases; bases outside gene matches: 4. The germline V gene has CDR1 MNHEY and CDR2 SVGEGT. CDR3 in amino acids: CASSSGTGFNQPQHF. DNA of the CDR3: TGTGCCAGCAGTTCCGGGACAGGGTTCAATCAGCCCCAGCATTTT.

This clonotype was counted only a few times. The V gene is TRBV7-9, the J gene TRBJ1-5; 8 bases align to TRBD1. After removal of 11 bases from V and 3 bases from J, the junction contained 12 bases not matched to a gene. The germline CDR1 and CDR2 sequences are SEHNR and FQNEAQ (reference sequence). The CDR3 sequence is 15 residues long. CDR3 sequence: CASEAGGPTNQPQHF. In DNA, the CDR3 is TGTGCCTCCGAGGCAGGGGGCCCTACCAATCAGCCCCAGCATTTT.

This clonotype was counted at least ten times. In nucleotides, the CDR3 is TGTGCCAGCGCTATTCAACAGGGGTCCAGCACAGATACGCAGTATTTT. Translated: CASAIQQGSSTDTQYF. The chain links TRBV6-4 to TRBJ2-3, with 7 positions matching TRBD1. The CDR3 sequence is 16 residues long. CDR1 is MRHNA, CDR2 SNTAGT, per germline. The V segment lost 8 bases and the J segment 0 bases; nucleotides outside the gene matches: 11.

The chain joins TRBV28 to TRBJ2-7; possibly TRBD1 for D (7 bases). The CDR3 length is 14 residues. Germline V gives CDR1 MDHEN, CDR2 SYDVKM. The V end lost 7 bases, the J end lost 2 bases, and 15 bases lay between the germline ends. The CDR3 bases are TGTGCCAGCACCTCGGCGGGGACAGCCTACGAGCAGTACGTC. This sequence encodes CASTSAGTAYEQYV.

CDR3 residues: CASGSGTQYF. DNA for the CDR3: TGTGCCAGCGGCAGCGGGACCCAGTACTTC. The V and J genes are TRBV6-6 and TRBJ2-5; TRBD2 might be the D (5 bases). CDR3 size: 10 residues. Germline CDR1 MNHNY, CDR2 SVGAGI (reference sequence). V was shortened by 8 bases and J by 7 bases, with 8 bases between the two germline ends.